The rows below give T cell receptor beta chains drawn from one sample of a study of long-term antiretroviral therapy in people with HIV. The table came from immunoSEQ multiplex PCR; TCRdb's copy has only in-frame clones and leaves some out. The table lists 22,000 or so clones, around 87% of them singletons. The sample was unsorted PBMCs, taken 2.6 years after starting antiretroviral therapy. The source of these receptors is a woman aged 45 to 65 with HIV. The conserved cysteine and the conserved F or W are not part of the CDR3 here.

J	V	CDR3
TRBJ2-1	TRBV4-1	ASSRSQGNEQF
TRBJ2-7	TRBV5-1	ASSFSGTGRYEQY
TRBJ2-7	TRBV18	ASSLIEGQNEQY
TRBJ2-4	TRBV19	ASSVSRGREAKNIQY
TRBJ1-1	TRBV18	ASSAQGQNTEAF
TRBJ2-5	TRBV6-5	ASSYREGSQETQY
TRBJ2-7	TRBV18	ASSPKSGTGFEQY
TRBJ1-5	TRBV19	ASSWDPGEPQH
TRBJ2-3	TRBV2	ASSEFADPRTQY
TRBJ2-1	TRBV2	ASSEAGSSYNEQF
TRBJ2-7	TRBV10-1	ASSESEGTNYEQY
TRBJ1-5	TRBV4-2	ASSQVVGQPQH
TRBJ2-4	TRBV18	ASSPPDRSSLPPF
TRBJ2-2	TRBV28	ASSGGGRNPGELF
TRBJ2-7	TRBV7-2	ASSYLATTSYEQY
TRBJ2-3	TRBV4-1	ASSQGVDSSTDTQY
TRBJ1-3	TRBV20-1	SASRDHTIY
TRBJ2-2	TRBV11-1	ASSILSGRNTGELF
TRBJ1-5	TRBV28	ASSLRDRAQH
TRBJ1-5	TRBV21-1	ASSGRDSKNSNQPQH
TRBJ2-2	TRBV7-2	ASSLDGTSGRYGELF
TRBJ2-1	TRBV27	ASSSDGQGFNEQF
TRBJ2-7	TRBV18	ASSPRTSGITYEQY
TRBJ2-2	TRBV6-6	ASYLAGANTGELF